Presented here are 12 T cell receptor beta chains from one specimen sequenced in a study of blood T cell repertoires in COVID-19. The method was immunoSEQ multiplex PCR; TCRdb's version includes in-frame clones alone and lacks a portion of them. This table holds approximately 330,000 clones, around 92% found once. Source material: PBMCs or T cells enriched from blood (not recorded which). These receptors came from a woman younger than 45 who had recovered from COVID-19.

The V gene is TRBV3-1 (or the pseudogene TRBV3-2), the J gene TRBJ2-5, with a weak D call TRBD2 (6 bases). This CDR3 is 13 amino acids long. V was pared by 4 bases and J by 3 bases, with 9 bases between. Germline values: CDR1 LGHDT, CDR2 YNNKEL (reference sequence). CDR3 in amino acids: CASSPGVEETQYF. DNA of the CDR3: TGTGCCAGCAGCCCGGGAGTCGAAGAGACCCAGTACTTC.

The table lists this clone with a count of one. The chain combines TRBV3-1 (or the pseudogene TRBV3-2) with TRBJ2-3, with 10 bases matching TRBD2. V was clipped by 3 bases and J by 8 bases; unmatched bases: 8. This CDR3 comprises 15 residues. Germline V CDR1 and CDR2: LGHDT, YNNKEL (reference sequence). This CDR3 is CASSHSGLAAFTQYF. CDR3 bases: TGTGCCAGCAGCCATTCCGGACTAGCGGCATTTACGCAGTATTTT.

This chain connects TRBV5-4 to TRBJ2-3, with 9 bases identical to TRBD2. This CDR3 region has 16 residues. Germline V CDR1 and CDR2: SGHNT, YYREEE (reference sequence). The V gene end was trimmed by 4 bases and the J gene end by 4 bases; junction bases not matched to a gene: 10. Here the CDR3 DNA reads TGTGCCAGCAGCCCCGGGGTTAGCGGGAGTGCAGATACGCAGTATTTT. Its protein is CASSPGVSGSADTQYF.

This clone showed up just once. This chain joins TRBV5-1 and TRBJ2-7; 7 bases map to TRBD1. This CDR3 is 16 amino acids long. The V gene's germline CDR1 is SGHRS and CDR2 YFSETQ. Trimming at V came to 0 bases and at J to 5 bases, leaving 11 bases not matched to a gene. In DNA form, the CDR3 reads TGCGCCAGCAGCTTGGGCCTCCGGGACAGCCCTAACGAGCAGTACTTC. As protein: CASSLGLRDSPNEQYF.

This chain links TRBV29-1 with TRBJ2-7; 9 bases map to TRBD2. The CDR3 runs 14 residues. Germline V gene lookup returns CDR1 SQVTM and CDR2 ANQGSEA. With V trimmed by 3 bases and J by 1 base, 4 bases remained unmatched. CDR3 sequence: CSVEGLAGSYEQYF. The CDR3 DNA is TGCAGCGTTGAGGGCCTAGCGGGATCCTACGAGCAGTACTTC.

The chain joins TRBV18 to TRBJ2-1; D call uncertain. Trimming took off 8 bases at V and 5 bases at J, with 10 bases between the two ends. Germline CDR1 is KGHSH and CDR2 is LQKENI. The CDR3 totals 12 residues. The DNA for the CDR3 is TGTGCCAGCGCCAGCGTTGACAATGAGCAGTTCTTC. The encoded protein is CASASVDNEQFF.

The chain joins TRBV7-6 to TRBJ2-7; D possibly corresponds to TRBD1 (5 bases). The CDR3 is 15 residues long. V dropped 2 bases and J dropped 3 bases, with 14 bases sitting between them. The germline V gene encodes CDR1 SGHVS and CDR2 FNYEAQ. The CDR3 DNA follows: TGTGCCAGCAGCTTATACGGCAGGGAAGTCTACGAGCAGTACTTC. Protein sequence: CASSLYGREVYEQYF.

This clone was found a few times. V and J are TRBV5-5 and TRBJ1-4, with D possibly TRBD1 on 6 matching bases. V was shortened by 4 bases and J by 0 bases, with 16 bases between the two germline ends. The germline V gene has CDR1 SGHKS and CDR2 YYEKEE (reference sequence). The CDR3 consists of 17 residues. The CDR3 nucleotides read TGTGCCAGCAGCCGGAAGGCAGGGGACCCAACTAATGAAAAACTGTTTTTT. Translated: CASSRKAGDPTNEKLFF.

This chain connects TRBV6-5 to TRBJ1-5, with 8 bases matching TRBD1. V lost 6 bases and J lost 6; bases outside the gene matches: 10. The CDR3 runs 15 residues. Germline lookup yields CDR1 MNHEY and CDR2 SVGAGI. CDR3 residues: CASRRRTGFSQPQHF. The CDR3 coding sequence is TGTGCCAGCAGACGCCGGACAGGGTTCAGTCAGCCCCAGCATTTT.

The rearrangement links TRBV5-1 to TRBJ2-2, with 8 bases aligning to TRBD1. Germline-derived CDR1 and CDR2 are SGHRS and YFSETQ. V shed 4 bases and J 1 base; nucleotides not matched to a gene: 6. CDR3 length equals 16 residues. This CDR3 reads CASSVGDRQNTGELFF. The CDR3 DNA reads as TGCGCCAGCAGCGTGGGGGACAGGCAGAACACCGGGGAGCTGTTTTTT.

The chain links TRBV10-3 to TRBJ1-5; D remains ambiguous. Germline V gene data show CDR1 as ENHRY and CDR2 as SYGVKD. Trimming removed 4 bases from V and 0 bases from J, with 7 bases in between. This CDR3 contains 14 residues. CDR3 loop: CAISGVDSNQPQHF. The CDR3 DNA reads TGTGCCATCAGTGGAGTAGATAGCAATCAGCCCCAGCATTTT.

The chain links TRBV28 to TRBJ1-1, with D possibly TRBD1 on 5 matching bases. V was clipped by 1 base and J by 5 bases, with 14 bases between them. The germline V gene has CDR1 MDHEN and CDR2 SYDVKM. The CDR3 has 15 residues. The CDR3, as DNA: TGTGCCAGCAGTTTATCAAGGGGCTTGGGAACTGAAGCTTTCTTT. It codes for CASSLSRGLGTEAFF. The entire variable domain, with the rest obtained from reference TRBV28 and TRBJ1-1, is as follows: DVKVTQSSRYLVKRTGEKVFLECVQDMDHENMFWYRQDPGLGLRLIYFSYDVKMKEKGDIPEGYSVSREKKERFSLILESASTNQTSMYLCASSLSRGLGTEAFFGQGTRLTVV.